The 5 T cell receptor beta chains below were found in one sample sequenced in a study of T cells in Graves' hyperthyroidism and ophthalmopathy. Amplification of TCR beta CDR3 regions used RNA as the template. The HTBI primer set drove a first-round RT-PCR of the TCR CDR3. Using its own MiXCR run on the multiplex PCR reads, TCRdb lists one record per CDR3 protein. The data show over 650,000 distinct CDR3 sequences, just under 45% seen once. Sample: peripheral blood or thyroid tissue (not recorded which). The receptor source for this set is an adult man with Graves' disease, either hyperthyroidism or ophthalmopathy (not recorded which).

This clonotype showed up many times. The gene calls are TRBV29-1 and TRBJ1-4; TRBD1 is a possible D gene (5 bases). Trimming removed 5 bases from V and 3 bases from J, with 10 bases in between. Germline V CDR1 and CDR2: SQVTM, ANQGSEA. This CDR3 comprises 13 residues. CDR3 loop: CSVSWGPNEKLFF. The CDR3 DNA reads TGCAGCGTTAGCTGGGGACCTAATGAAAAACTGTTTTTT.

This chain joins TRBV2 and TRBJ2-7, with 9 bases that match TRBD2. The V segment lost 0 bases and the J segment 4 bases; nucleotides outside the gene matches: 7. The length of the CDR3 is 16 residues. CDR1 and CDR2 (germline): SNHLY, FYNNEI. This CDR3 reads CASSEAGAGGLYEQYF. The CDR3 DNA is TGTGCCAGCAGTGAAGCTGGAGCGGGAGGATTATACGAGCAGTACTTC.

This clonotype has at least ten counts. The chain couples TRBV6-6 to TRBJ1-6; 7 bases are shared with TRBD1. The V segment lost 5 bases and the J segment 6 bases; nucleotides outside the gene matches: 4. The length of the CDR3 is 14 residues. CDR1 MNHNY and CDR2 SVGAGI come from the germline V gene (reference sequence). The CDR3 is CASSRGGGNSPLHF. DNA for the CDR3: TGTGCCAGCAGTCGAGGGGGCGGTAATTCACCCCTCCACTTT.

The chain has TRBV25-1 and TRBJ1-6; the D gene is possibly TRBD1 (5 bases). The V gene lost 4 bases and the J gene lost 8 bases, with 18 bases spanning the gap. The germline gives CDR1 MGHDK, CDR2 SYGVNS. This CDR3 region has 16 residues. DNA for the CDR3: TGTGCCAGCAGTGCTCCAGGGATAAGAATGGATTCACCCCTCCACTTT. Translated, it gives CASSAPGIRMDSPLHF.

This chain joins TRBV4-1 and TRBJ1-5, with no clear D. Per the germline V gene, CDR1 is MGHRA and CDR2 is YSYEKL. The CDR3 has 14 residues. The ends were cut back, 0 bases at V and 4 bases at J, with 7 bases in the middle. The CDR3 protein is CASSQEGGNQPQHF. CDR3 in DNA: TGCGCCAGCAGCCAAGAAGGTGGGAATCAGCCCCAGCATTTT.